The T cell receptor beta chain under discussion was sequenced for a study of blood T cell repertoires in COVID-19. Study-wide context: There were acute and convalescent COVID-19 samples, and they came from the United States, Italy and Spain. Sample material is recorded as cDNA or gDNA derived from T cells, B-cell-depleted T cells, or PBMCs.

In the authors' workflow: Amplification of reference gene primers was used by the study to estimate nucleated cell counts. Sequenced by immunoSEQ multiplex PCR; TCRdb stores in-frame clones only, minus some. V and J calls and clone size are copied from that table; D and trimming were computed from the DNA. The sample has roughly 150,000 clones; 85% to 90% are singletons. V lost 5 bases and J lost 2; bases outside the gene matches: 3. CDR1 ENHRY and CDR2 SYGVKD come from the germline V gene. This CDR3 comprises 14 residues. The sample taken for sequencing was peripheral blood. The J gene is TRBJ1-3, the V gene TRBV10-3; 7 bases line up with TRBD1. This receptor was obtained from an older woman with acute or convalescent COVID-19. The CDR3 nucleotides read TGTGCCATCAGTCGGGACAGAACTGGAAACACCATATATTTT. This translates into CAISRDRTGNTIYF.